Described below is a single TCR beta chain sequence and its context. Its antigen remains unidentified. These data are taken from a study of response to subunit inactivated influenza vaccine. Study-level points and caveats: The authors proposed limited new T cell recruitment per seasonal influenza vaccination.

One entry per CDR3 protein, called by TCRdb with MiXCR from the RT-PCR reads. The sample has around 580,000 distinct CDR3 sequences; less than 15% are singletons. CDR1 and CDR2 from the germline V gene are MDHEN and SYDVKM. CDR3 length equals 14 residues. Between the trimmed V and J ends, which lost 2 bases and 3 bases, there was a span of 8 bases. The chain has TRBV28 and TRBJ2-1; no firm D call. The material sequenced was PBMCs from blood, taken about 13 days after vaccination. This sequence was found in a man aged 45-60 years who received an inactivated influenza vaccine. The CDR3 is CASSLSLIYNEQFF. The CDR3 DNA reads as TGTGCCAGCAGTTTAAGTCTGATCTACAATGAGCAGTTCTTC.